Below, 31 T cell receptor beta chains from the same sample are listed, as sequenced in a study of beta chain features in type 1 diabetes. Study observations and caveats: Shortening of TCRB CDR3s, moderate but significant, appeared in all four CD4+ subsets of Type 1 diabetes patients.

Isolated RNA was reverse transcribed in full, so expressed TCRB transcripts were sequenced. Repertoires were generated with immunoSEQ multiplex PCR, while TCRdb's copy carries only in-frame clones and drops some. The sample lists tens of thousands of clones, roughly 50% occurring once. The antigens for these receptors are not known. Sequenced: Tregs from blood. These receptors were obtained from a woman between 35 and 50 years old with type 1 diabetes.

By its share, this clone is medium-sized. Other DNA sequences of this sample code for an identical CDR3. CDR3 in amino acids: CASSLGGSNTEAFF. The DNA of the CDR3 is TGTGCCAGCAGTTTGGGGGGATCGAACACTGAAGCTTTCTTT. The chain carries TRBV7-3 and TRBJ1-1, with D tentatively TRBD1 (5 bases). The CDR3 contains 14 residues. Germline-derived CDR1 and CDR2 are SGHTA and FQGTGA. V lost 6 bases and J lost 1, with 12 bases in between.

The V gene is TRBV5-1, the J gene TRBJ2-3; the match to TRBD1 covers 9 bases. The V and J ends lost 4 bases and 0 bases, in that order; junction bases with no gene match: 3. CDR3 length: 15 amino acids. The germline V gene encodes CDR1 SGHRS and CDR2 YFSETQ. This CDR3 is CASSTGQGSTDTQYF. Here the CDR3 DNA reads TGCGCCAGCAGCACGGGACAGGGTAGCACAGATACGCAGTATTTT.

The genes are TRBV9 and TRBJ1-4; a possible D gene is TRBD1 (6 bases). Germline V gene sequence: CDR1 SGDLS, CDR2 YYNGEE. Trimming removed 4 bases at V and 8 bases at J, with 15 bases between. This CDR3 region has 14 residues. The CDR3, as DNA: TGTGCCAGCAGCCTGAAAGGGGGTAGCGAAAAACTGTTTTTT. This sequence encodes CASSLKGGSEKLFF.

The genes are TRBV5-4 and TRBJ2-7, with 7 bases fitting TRBD1. Germline V CDR1 and CDR2: SGHNT, YYREEE (reference sequence). V lost 1 base to trimming and J lost 4 bases; unmatched junction nucleotides: 14. This CDR3 contains 17 residues. The CDR3 sequence is CASSLPTPGRGTYEQYF. CDR3 DNA sequence: TGTGCCAGCAGCTTGCCCACCCCAGGCAGGGGGACATACGAGCAGTACTTC.

The chain carries TRBV7-2 and TRBJ1-1; 7 bases map to TRBD1. Germline V gene sequence: CDR1 SGHTA, CDR2 FQGNSA. V shed 2 bases and J 0 bases; nucleotides not matched to a gene: 9. CDR3 length equals 17 residues. Here the CDR3 DNA reads TGTGCCAGCAGCTTATCCGCCACAGGGGCGTTGAACACTGAAGCTTTCTTT. This codes for CASSLSATGALNTEAFF.

This chain uses TRBV7-9 with TRBJ1-5; 7 bases fit TRBD1. The CDR3 is 12 residues long. CDR1 and CDR2 from the germline V gene are SEHNR and FQNEAQ (reference sequence). V was clipped by 8 bases and J by 6 bases; unmatched bases: 4. CDR3 in DNA: TGTGCCAGCGACAGGGTGGGTCAGCCCCAGCATTTT. This sequence encodes CASDRVGQPQHF.

The gene calls are TRBV7-2 and TRBJ1-5; TRBD1 matches at 9 bases. CDR1 is SGHTA, CDR2 FQGNSA, per germline. The CDR3 runs 15 residues. V shed 5 bases and J 1 base; nucleotides not matched to a gene: 3. CDR3: CASSPGQGSNQPQHF. The CDR3 DNA sequence: TGTGCCAGCAGCCCGGGACAGGGAAGCAATCAGCCCCAGCATTTT.

The chain joins TRBV7-6 to TRBJ2-2; TRBD2 agrees at 8 bases. V shed 1 base, J shed 5 bases, and the junction held 6 bases outside the gene matches. The CDR3 consists of 16 residues. Germline CDR1 and CDR2: SGHVS and FNYEAQ. CDR3 DNA sequence: TGTGCCAGCAGCTTAGAGGCGGGGGGCTTTACCGGGGAGCTGTTTTTT. It specifies CASSLEAGGFTGELFF.

This rearrangement joins TRBV7-2 to TRBJ1-3; D unresolved. V lost 5 bases, J lost 1 base, and 9 bases lay in between. CDR3 length: 14 amino acids. Per the germline V gene, CDR1 is SGHTA and CDR2 is FQGNSA. The CDR3: CASSQQLSGNTIYF. CDR3 nucleotide sequence: TGTGCCAGCAGCCAACAGCTTTCTGGAAACACCATATATTTT.

CDR3 loop: CASSIQEFGGTQYF. The CDR3 DNA is TGTGCCAGTAGTATACAGGAATTCGGGGGGACCCAGTACTTC. V is TRBV19 and J is TRBJ2-5, with D tentatively TRBD2 (6 bases). From germline, CDR1 is LNHDA and CDR2 SQIVND (reference sequence). The CDR3 is made up of 14 amino acids. V was pared by 2 bases and J by 7 bases, with 14 bases between.

The chain has TRBV7-2 and TRBJ2-3; 8 positions match TRBD1. This CDR3 is 15 amino acids long. The germline CDR1 and CDR2 sequences are SGHTA and FQGNSA. J was trimmed by 6 bases and V by 4 bases; bases with no gene match: 9. Here the CDR3 DNA reads TGTGCCAGCAGCTGGGCAGGGGGCGATGGGGATACGCAGTATTTT. This gives the protein CASSWAGGDGDTQYF.

V and J are TRBV7-2 and TRBJ1-3; D call uncertain. The CDR3 loop spans 15 amino acids. Germline V CDR1 and CDR2: SGHTA, FQGNSA. The V gene lost 0 bases and the J gene lost 0 bases, with 6 bases spanning the gap. CDR3 loop: CASSLAHSSGNTIYF. CDR3 nucleotide sequence: TGTGCCAGCAGCTTAGCGCATAGCTCTGGAAACACCATATATTTT.

The chain combines TRBV11-2 with TRBJ2-3; 8 bases line up with TRBD2. The CDR3 totals 17 residues. Trimming cost V 1 base and J 2 bases; bases outside gene matches: 8. In germline, CDR1 is SGHAT, CDR2 FQNNGV. CDR3 sequence (DNA): TGTGCCAGCAGCTTAGCTCTAGCGGGCTCTACCACAGATACGCAGTATTTT. This encodes CASSLALAGSTTDTQYF.

The rearrangement uses TRBV2 and TRBJ2-2; 7 bases line up with TRBD2. With V trimmed by 4 bases and J by 5 bases, 7 bases remained unmatched. The germline CDR1 and CDR2 sequences are SNHLY and FYNNEI. This CDR3 comprises 15 residues. The CDR3 is CASSAGGSNTGELFF. The CDR3 nucleotides read TGTGCCAGCAGTGCGGGCGGGAGTAATACCGGGGAGCTGTTTTTT. Drawing the rest from reference TRBV2 and TRBJ2-2, the complete variable domain is EPEVTQTPSHQVTQMGQEVILRCVPISNHLYFYWYRQILGQKVEFLVSFYNNEISEKSEIFDDQFSVERPDGSNFTLKIRSTKLEDSAMYFCASSAGGSNTGELFFGEGSRLTVL.

This sequence joins TRBV9 and TRBJ2-1; 10 nucleotides line up with TRBD2. The CDR3 runs 16 residues. Germline loops: CDR1 SGDLS, CDR2 YYNGEE. Unmatched junction bases numbered 13, after V lost 4 bases and J lost 9 bases. CDR3 residues: CASSPGGLADGREQFF. CDR3 sequence (DNA): TGTGCCAGCAGCCCAGGTGGACTAGCGGATGGGCGTGAGCAGTTCTTC.

V gene TRBV7-9 combines with J gene TRBJ2-3; D possibly corresponds to TRBD1 (6 bases). Germline V CDR1 and CDR2: SEHNR, FQNEAQ (reference sequence). The length of the CDR3 is 15 residues. Trimming pared 4 bases from V and 8 bases from J, leaving 19 bases between. The DNA for the CDR3 is TGTGCCAGCAGCTCCCCCGGGACAACGTCAGGTACGCAGTATTTT. Its translation: CASSSPGTTSGTQYF.

The chain combines TRBV18 with TRBJ2-1, with 8 nucleotides matching TRBD2. Germline loops: CDR1 KGHSH, CDR2 LQKENI. The CDR3 totals 12 residues. V shed 3 bases and J 12 bases; nucleotides not matched to a gene: 4. DNA of the CDR3: TGTGCCAGCTCACCGCCCGCGGGAGGGCAGTTCTTC. Residues: CASSPPAGGQFF.

The chain joins TRBV7-9 to TRBJ2-1, with TRBD2 identical over 12 bases. Germline values: CDR1 SEHNR, CDR2 FQNEAQ (reference sequence). This CDR3 has 17 amino acids. V shed 5 bases and J 5 bases; nucleotides not matched to a gene: 10. The CDR3 nucleotides read TGTGCCAGCAGCCACCCGCCCCTAGCGGGAGGGCACAATGAGCAGTTCTTC. Its translation is CASSHPPLAGGHNEQFF.

CDR3 sequence (DNA): TGCGCCAGCAGCTCCACAGGGAGTGTAACGAATTCACCCCTCCACTTT. Translated, it gives CASSSTGSVTNSPLHF. The chain is built from TRBV5-1 and TRBJ1-6; possibly TRBD1 for D (6 bases). The ends were cut back, 3 bases at V and 7 bases at J, with 17 bases in the middle. The CDR3 has 16 amino acids. Per germline, CDR1 SGHRS and CDR2 YFSETQ.

This rearrangement joins TRBV28 to TRBJ2-3, with 7 bases matching TRBD2. J was trimmed by 2 bases and V by 3 bases; bases with no gene match: 2. The CDR3 extends over 14 amino acids. From germline, CDR1 is MDHEN and CDR2 SYDVKM. The CDR3 spells CASSLGLYTDTQYF. The CDR3 DNA reads TGTGCCAGCAGTTTGGGACTATACACAGATACGCAGTATTTT.

This clone was seen more than once but under ten times. The chain links TRBV6-1 to TRBJ1-5; D gene unclear. The CDR3 runs 12 residues. The germline V gene encodes CDR1 MNHNS and CDR2 SASEGT. Trimming took off 6 bases at V and 4 bases at J, with 7 bases between the two ends. The CDR3 protein is CASSHSNQPQHF. The CDR3 DNA reads as TGTGCCAGCAGCCACAGTAATCAGCCCCAGCATTTT.

This clone was detected only a few times. The chain carries TRBV6-5 and TRBJ1-4; 8 nucleotides line up with TRBD1. The germline gives CDR1 MNHEY, CDR2 SVGAGI. Trimming removed 1 base from V and 6 bases from J; junction bases left unmatched: 4. The length of the CDR3 is 15 residues. CDR3 sequence reads: CASSYFTGGDEKLFF. Written as DNA, the CDR3 is TGTGCCAGCAGTTACTTCACAGGGGGGGATGAAAAACTGTTTTTT.

The chain employs TRBV27 and TRBJ2-2, with 7 positions matching TRBD2. Germline CDR1 is MNHEY and CDR2 is SMNVEV (reference sequence). The CDR3 runs 16 residues. V was clipped by 3 bases and J by 3 bases; unmatched bases: 7. This chain's CDR3 is CASSFMGGWDTGELFF. CDR3 nucleotides: TGTGCCAGCAGTTTTATGGGAGGGTGGGACACCGGGGAGCTGTTTTTT.

This clone was seen more than once but under ten times. The chain joins TRBV19 to TRBJ1-5, with D tentatively TRBD1 (5 bases). CDR1 is LNHDA, CDR2 SQIVND, per germline (reference sequence). Trimming stripped 5 bases from V and 15 bases from J, with 17 bases between. This CDR3 has 12 amino acids. For the CDR3, the DNA is TGTGCCAGTAGTCCGACAGTTCCCCCGTTGCATTTT. This sequence encodes CASSPTVPPLHF.

The chain is built from TRBV4-2 and TRBJ2-7; 7 nucleotides align to TRBD1. CDR1 LGHNA and CDR2 YNFKEQ come from the germline V gene. The V segment lost 3 bases and the J segment 1 base; nucleotides outside the gene matches: 9. The CDR3 has 16 amino acids. CDR3 DNA: TGTGCCAGCAGCCAGGGCGACAGGGTTGGGTCCTACGAGCAGTACTTC. It is translated as CASSQGDRVGSYEQYF.

This chain joins TRBV7-2 and TRBJ2-7; TRBD2 aligns across 14 bases. This CDR3 spans 17 amino acids. J was trimmed by 0 bases and V by 5 bases; bases with no gene match: 6. CDR1 is SGHTA and CDR2 is FQGNSA in the germline V gene. The CDR3 nucleotides are TGTGCCAGCAGCCCGGGACTAGCGGGGGCCTTCTCCTACGAGCAGTACTTC. Translation: CASSPGLAGAFSYEQYF. The variable domain in full, completed from reference TRBV7-2 and TRBJ2-7, reads GAGVSQSPSNKVTEKGKDVELRCDPISGHTALYWYRQSLGQGLEFLIYFQGNSAPDKSGLPSDRFSAERTGGSVSTLTIQRTQQEDSAVYLCASSPGLAGAFSYEQYFGPGTRLTVT.

The rearrangement uses TRBV5-4 and TRBJ1-1, with D maybe TRBD1 (6 bases). The CDR3 is 14 amino acids. CDR1 and CDR2 from the germline V gene are SGHNT and YYREEE (reference sequence). V lost 0 bases to trimming and J lost 4 bases, with 10 bases between them. CDR3 bases: TGTGCCAGCAGCTTGGTACAGGGTGGCACTGAAGCTTTCTTT. Protein product: CASSLVQGGTEAFF.

V usage is TRBV5-4 and J usage is TRBJ1-2; 8 nucleotides match TRBD1. This CDR3 is built from 15 residues. CDR1 is SGHNT, CDR2 YYREEE, per germline (reference sequence). V gave up 4 bases and J gave up 2 bases; unmatched junction bases: 7. Written as DNA, the CDR3 is TGTGCCAGCAGCCTCTGGGACAGGCAAAACTATGGCTACACCTTC. Its translation is CASSLWDRQNYGYTF.

The V call is TRBV4-2, the J call TRBJ2-5; 9 bases map to TRBD1. The CDR3 extends over 17 amino acids. CDR1 LGHNA and CDR2 YNFKEQ come from the germline V gene. V gave up 0 bases and J gave up 2 bases; unmatched junction bases: 7. CDR3 DNA: TGTGCCAGCAGCCAAGATTATTTCGACAGGGGGCAAGAGACCCAGTACTTC. Its protein product is CASSQDYFDRGQETQYF.

This rearrangement joins TRBV6-6 to TRBJ2-1, with 8 positions matching TRBD2. The trim removed 8 bases at V and 2 bases at J, leaving 8 bases unmatched. This CDR3 has 15 residues. Germline V gene data show CDR1 as MNHNY and CDR2 as SVGAGI (reference sequence). The CDR3 coding sequence is TGTGCCAGCCGACGGGGGGGGGCTACCTACAATGAGCAGTTCTTC. Translation: CASRRGGATYNEQFF.

V and J are TRBV5-1 and TRBJ2-1; 11 bases are shared with TRBD2. CDR1 and CDR2 from the germline V gene are SGHRS and YFSETQ. J gave up 2 bases and V 4 bases, and 5 bases lay outside the gene matches. The CDR3 is made up of 16 amino acids. In DNA, the CDR3 is TGCGCCAGCAGCGCATCTAGCGGGAGGCCCTACAATGAGCAGTTCTTC. It specifies CASSASSGRPYNEQFF. Complete variable domain (other parts from reference TRBV5-1 and TRBJ2-1): KAGVTQTPRYLIKTRGQQVTLSCSPISGHRSVSWYQQTPGQGLQFLFEYFSETQRNKGNFPGRFSGRQFSNSRSEMNVSTLELGDSALYLCASSASSGRPYNEQFFGPGTRLTVL.